This note documents a single T cell receptor beta chain sequence. The data originate from a study of T cell changes during pregnancy in multiple sclerosis. Germline CDR1 KGHSH, CDR2 LQKENI. This CDR3 is built from 16 residues. Trimming cost V 4 bases and J 0 bases, with 12 bases left between them. Produced via immunoSEQ multiplex PCR; TCRdb's table is partial and in-frame only. This sample has 130,000 or so clones, with about 96% found just once. The sequence was collected from a female donor with multiple sclerosis, enrolled in a pregnancy study. Material: peripheral blood, obtained after pregnancy. J is TRBJ2-2 and V is TRBV18, with D perhaps matching TRBD2 (6 bases). The CDR3 sequence is CASSLGPSANTGELFF. CDR3 nucleotides: TGTGCCAGCTCACTAGGCCCTAGCGCGAACACCGGGGAGCTGTTTTTT.